This TCR beta chain was recorded in a study of T cell responses to AZD1222 COVID-19 vaccine. Looked up from germline, CDR1 is MNHEY and CDR2 is SMNVEV (reference sequence). V lost 4 bases, J lost 3 bases, and 19 bases lay in between. The CDR3 runs to 17 residues. Only in-frame clones appear in the TCRdb table, and some are missing; sequencing was by immunoSEQ multiplex PCR. The repertoire includes more than 90,000 clones, 70% to 90% of them detected once, and roughly 18% sits in the top ten. The sequenced sample was peripheral blood, obtained 28 days after the second AZD1222 dose. The receptor was isolated from an adult who received the AZD1222 COVID-19 vaccine. The chain is built from TRBV27 and TRBJ1-5, with D possibly TRBD1 on 5 matching bases. The CDR3 is CASSSTSAGSINQPQHF. The DNA for the CDR3 is TGTGCCAGCAGTTCAACCTCGGCAGGGTCTATCAATCAGCCCCAGCATTTT.